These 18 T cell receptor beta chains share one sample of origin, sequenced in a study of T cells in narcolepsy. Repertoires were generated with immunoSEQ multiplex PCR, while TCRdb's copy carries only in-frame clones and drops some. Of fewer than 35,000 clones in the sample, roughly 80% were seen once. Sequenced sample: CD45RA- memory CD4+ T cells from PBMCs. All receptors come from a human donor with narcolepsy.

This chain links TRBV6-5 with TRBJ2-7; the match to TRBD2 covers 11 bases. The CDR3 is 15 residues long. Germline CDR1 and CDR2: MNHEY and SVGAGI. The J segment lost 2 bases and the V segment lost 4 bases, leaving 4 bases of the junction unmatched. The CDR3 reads CASSLTSGDTYEQYF. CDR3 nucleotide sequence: TGTGCCAGCAGTTTGACTAGCGGGGACACCTACGAGCAGTACTTC.

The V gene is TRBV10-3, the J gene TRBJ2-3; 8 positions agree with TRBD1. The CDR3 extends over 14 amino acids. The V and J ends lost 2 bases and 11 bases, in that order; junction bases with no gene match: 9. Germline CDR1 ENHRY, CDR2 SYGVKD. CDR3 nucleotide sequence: TGTGCCATCAGTGAGCCGAGGGCGGGACAGGTGCAGTATTTT. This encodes CAISEPRAGQVQYF.

CDR3 protein: CASSFGSDQPQHF. The CDR3 DNA reads as TGTGCCAGCAGCTTTGGTTCGGATCAGCCCCAGCATTTT. The rearrangement joins TRBV7-9 to TRBJ1-5; D remains unclear. From germline, CDR1 is SEHNR and CDR2 FQNEAQ (reference sequence). With 3 bases removed from V and 5 bases from J, the gap between germline ends came to 8 bases. There are 13 residues in the CDR3.

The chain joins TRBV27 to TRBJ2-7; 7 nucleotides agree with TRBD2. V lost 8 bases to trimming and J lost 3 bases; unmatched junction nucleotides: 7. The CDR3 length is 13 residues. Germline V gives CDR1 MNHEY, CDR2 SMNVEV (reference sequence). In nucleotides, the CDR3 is TGTGCCAGCGGCTGGACGGGAGGCTACGAGCAGTACTTC. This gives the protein CASGWTGGYEQYF.

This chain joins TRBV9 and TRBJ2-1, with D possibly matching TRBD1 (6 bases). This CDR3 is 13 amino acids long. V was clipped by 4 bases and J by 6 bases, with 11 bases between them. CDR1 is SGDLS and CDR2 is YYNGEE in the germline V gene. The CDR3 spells CASSTRQANEQFF. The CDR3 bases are TGTGCCAGCAGCACTCGACAGGCCAATGAGCAGTTCTTC.

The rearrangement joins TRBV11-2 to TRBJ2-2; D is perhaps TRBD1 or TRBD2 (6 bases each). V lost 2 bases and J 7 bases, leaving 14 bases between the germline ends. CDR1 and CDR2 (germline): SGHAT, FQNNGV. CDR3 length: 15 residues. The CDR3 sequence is CASSLTGGESGELFF. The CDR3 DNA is TGTGCCAGCAGCTTAACCGGGGGCGAAAGCGGGGAGCTGTTTTTT.

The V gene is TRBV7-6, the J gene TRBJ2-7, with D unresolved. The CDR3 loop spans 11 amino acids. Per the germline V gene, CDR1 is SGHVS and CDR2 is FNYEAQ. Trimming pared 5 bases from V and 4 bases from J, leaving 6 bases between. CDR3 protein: CASSDGYEQYF. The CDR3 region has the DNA TGTGCCAGCAGCGACGGATACGAGCAGTACTTC.

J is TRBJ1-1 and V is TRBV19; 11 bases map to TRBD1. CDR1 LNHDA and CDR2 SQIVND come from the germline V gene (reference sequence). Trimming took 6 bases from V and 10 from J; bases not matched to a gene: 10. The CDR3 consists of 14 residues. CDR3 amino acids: CASSKPGTGGRAFF. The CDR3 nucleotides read TGTGCCAGTAGCAAACCCGGGACAGGGGGTCGAGCTTTCTTT.

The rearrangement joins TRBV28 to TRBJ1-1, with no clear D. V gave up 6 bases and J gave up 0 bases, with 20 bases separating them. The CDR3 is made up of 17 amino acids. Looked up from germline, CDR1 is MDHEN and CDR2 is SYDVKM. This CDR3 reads CASSPPGLLRMNTEAFF. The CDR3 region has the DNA TGTGCCAGCAGCCCGCCCGGACTGCTTAGAATGAACACTGAAGCTTTCTTT.

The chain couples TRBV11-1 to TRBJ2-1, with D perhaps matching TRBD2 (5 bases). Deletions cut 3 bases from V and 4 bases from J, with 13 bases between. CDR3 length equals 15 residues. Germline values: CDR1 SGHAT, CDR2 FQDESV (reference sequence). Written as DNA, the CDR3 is TGTGCCAGCAGCTTGCTGGAGGTGGATTACAATGAGCAGTTCTTC. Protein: CASSLLEVDYNEQFF.

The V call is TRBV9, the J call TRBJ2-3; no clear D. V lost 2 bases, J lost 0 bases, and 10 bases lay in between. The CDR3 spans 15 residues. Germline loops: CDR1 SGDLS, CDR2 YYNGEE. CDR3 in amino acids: CASSVTPTSTDTQYF. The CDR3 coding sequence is TGTGCCAGCAGCGTTACGCCGACTAGCACAGATACGCAGTATTTT.

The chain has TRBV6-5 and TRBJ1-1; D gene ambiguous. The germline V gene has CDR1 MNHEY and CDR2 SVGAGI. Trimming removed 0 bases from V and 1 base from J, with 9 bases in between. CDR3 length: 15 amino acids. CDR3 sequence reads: CASSYSLSTNTEAFF. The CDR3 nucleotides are TGTGCCAGCAGTTACTCGCTATCTACGAACACTGAAGCTTTCTTT.

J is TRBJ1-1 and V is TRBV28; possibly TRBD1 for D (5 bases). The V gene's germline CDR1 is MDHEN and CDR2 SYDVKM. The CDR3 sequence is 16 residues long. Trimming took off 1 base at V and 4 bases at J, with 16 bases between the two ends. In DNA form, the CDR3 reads TGTGCCAGCAGTTTATTCGACAGCACCAGGGCCACTGAAGCTTTCTTT. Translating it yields CASSLFDSTRATEAFF.

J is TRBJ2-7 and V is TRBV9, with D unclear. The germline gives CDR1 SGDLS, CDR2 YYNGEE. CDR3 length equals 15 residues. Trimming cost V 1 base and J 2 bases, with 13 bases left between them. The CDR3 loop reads CASSVTPDGTYEQYF. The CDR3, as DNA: TGTGCCAGCAGCGTAACTCCGGACGGCACCTACGAGCAGTACTTC.

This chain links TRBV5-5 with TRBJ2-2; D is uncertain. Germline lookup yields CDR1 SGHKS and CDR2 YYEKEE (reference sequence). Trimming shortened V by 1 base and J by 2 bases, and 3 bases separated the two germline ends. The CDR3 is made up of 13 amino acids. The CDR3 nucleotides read TGTGCCAGCAGCTTGTATAACACCGGGGAGCTGTTTTTT. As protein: CASSLYNTGELFF.

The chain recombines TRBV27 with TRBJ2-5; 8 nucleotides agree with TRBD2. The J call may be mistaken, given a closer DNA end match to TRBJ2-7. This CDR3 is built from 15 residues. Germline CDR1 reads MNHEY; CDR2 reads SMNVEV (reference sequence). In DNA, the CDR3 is TGTGCCAGCAGAACTCTAGCGGGCGGAACCTACGAGCAGTACTTC. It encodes CASRTLAGGTYEQYF.

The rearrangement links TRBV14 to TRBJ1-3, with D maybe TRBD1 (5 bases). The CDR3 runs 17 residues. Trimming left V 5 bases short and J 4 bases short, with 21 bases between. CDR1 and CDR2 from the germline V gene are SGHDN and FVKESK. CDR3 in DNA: TGTGCCAGCAGCTTATGGGGCAGCTTCACGCGGGGAAACACCATATATTTT. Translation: CASSLWGSFTRGNTIYF.

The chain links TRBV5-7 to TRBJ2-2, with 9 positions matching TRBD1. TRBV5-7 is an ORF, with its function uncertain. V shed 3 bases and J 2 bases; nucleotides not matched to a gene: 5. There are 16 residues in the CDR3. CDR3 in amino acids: CASSSTGQGNTGELFF. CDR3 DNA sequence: TGTGCCAGCAGCTCAACGGGACAGGGTAACACCGGGGAGCTGTTTTTT.